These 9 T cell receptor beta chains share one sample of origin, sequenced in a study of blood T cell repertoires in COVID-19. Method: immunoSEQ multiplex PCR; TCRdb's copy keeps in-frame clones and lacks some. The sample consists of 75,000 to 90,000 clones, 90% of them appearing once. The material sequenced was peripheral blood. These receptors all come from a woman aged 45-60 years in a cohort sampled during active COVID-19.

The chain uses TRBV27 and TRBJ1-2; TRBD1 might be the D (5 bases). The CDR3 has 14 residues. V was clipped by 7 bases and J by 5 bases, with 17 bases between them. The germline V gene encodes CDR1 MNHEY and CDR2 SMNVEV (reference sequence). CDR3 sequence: CASTYRGGSYGYTF. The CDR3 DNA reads TGTGCCAGCACCTACCGCGGGGGTTCGTATGGCTACACCTTC.

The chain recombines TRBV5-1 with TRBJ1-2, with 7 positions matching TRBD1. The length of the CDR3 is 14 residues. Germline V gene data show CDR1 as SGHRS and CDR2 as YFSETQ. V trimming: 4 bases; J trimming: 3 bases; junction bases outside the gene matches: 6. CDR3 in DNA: TGCGCCAGCAGCCCGACAGGGAGAGACTATGGCTACACCTTC. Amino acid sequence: CASSPTGRDYGYTF.

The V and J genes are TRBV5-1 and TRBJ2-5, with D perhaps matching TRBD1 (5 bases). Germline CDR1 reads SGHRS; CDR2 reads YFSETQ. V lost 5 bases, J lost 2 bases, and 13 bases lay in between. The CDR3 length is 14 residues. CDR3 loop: CASRTDWGQETQYF. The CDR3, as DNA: TGCGCCAGCAGGACAGATTGGGGTCAAGAGACCCAGTACTTC.

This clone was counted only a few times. The CDR3 is CASSSSTEGNEQFF. As DNA, the CDR3 is TGTGCCAGCAGCTCATCCACGGAGGGCAATGAGCAGTTCTTC. The J gene is TRBJ2-1, the V gene TRBV13; D possibly corresponds to TRBD2 (6 bases). The V and J ends lost 4 bases and 6 bases respectively, with 13 bases between them. The CDR3 has 14 residues. Per the germline V gene, CDR1 is PRHDT and CDR2 is FYEKMQ (reference sequence).

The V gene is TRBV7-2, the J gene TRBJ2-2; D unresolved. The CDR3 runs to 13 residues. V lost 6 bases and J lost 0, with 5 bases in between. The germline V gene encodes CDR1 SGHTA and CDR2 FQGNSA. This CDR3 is CASRSTNTGELFF. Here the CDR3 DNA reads TGTGCCAGCAGATCTACGAACACCGGGGAGCTGTTTTTT.

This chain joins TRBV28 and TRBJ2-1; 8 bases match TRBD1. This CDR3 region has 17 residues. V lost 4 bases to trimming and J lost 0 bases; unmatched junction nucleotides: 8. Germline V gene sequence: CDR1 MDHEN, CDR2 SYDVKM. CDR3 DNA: TGTGCCAGCAGTTCCGGACAGGGTAGCCTCTCCTACAATGAGCAGTTCTTC. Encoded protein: CASSSGQGSLSYNEQFF.

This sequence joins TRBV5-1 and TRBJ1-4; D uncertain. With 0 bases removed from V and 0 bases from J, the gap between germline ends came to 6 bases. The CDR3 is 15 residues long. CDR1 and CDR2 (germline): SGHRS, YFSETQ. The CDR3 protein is CASSLGLATNEKLFF. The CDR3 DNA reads TGCGCCAGCAGCTTGGGGTTAGCAACTAATGAAAAACTGTTTTTT.

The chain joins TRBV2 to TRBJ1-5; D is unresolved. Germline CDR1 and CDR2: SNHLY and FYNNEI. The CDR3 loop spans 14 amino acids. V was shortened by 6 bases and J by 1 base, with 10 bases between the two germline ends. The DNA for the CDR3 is TGTGCCAGCAGCGCAGGATCCAGCAATCAGCCCCAGCATTTT. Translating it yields CASSAGSSNQPQHF.

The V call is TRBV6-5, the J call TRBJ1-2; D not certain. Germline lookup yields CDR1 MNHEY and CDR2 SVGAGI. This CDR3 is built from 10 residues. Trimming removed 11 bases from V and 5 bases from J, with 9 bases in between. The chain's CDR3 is CAPIIYGYTF. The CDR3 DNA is TGTGCCCCTATCATTTATGGCTACACCTTC.